This T cell receptor beta chain was obtained from a study of identical twins. Study-wide points: Conclusions rested on cross-sectional statistics rather than following the same donors. Insertions were reduced in abundant cord blood beta clonotypes but not in memory repertoires.

This clonotype has only a few counts. Antigen: not known. TCRdb called the 5' RACE reads again in MiXCR, with one record for every CDR3 protein. This table holds approximately 600,000 distinct CDR3 sequences, under 8.5% found once. The V and J ends lost 7 bases and 5 bases respectively, with 10 bases between them. The CDR3 has 11 amino acids. Germline V lookup: CDR1 DFQATT, CDR2 SNEGSKA (reference sequence). This sample also belongs to another study, concerning yellow fever vaccine responses in identical twins. That source notes: Twins' vaccine T cell response reportedly gave the appearance of partial convergence and partial personalization.

V is TRBV20-1 and J is TRBJ2-3, with D uncertain. Source material: PBMCs. The sequence was collected from a woman under 30 in good health. The CDR3 here is CSVQGGDTQYF. CDR3 in DNA: TGCAGTGTTCAAGGTGGAGATACGCAGTATTTT.